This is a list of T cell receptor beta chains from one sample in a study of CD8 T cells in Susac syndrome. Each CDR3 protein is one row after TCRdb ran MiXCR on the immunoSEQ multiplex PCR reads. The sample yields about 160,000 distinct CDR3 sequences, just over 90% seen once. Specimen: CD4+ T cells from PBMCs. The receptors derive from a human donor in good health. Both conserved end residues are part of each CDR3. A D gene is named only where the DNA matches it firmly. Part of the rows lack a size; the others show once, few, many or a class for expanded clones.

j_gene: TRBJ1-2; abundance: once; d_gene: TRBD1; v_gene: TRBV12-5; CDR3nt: TGTGCTAGCCGACCGTCGGGACAGGGGGCATGGGGCTACACCTTC; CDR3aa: CASRPSGQGAWGYTF
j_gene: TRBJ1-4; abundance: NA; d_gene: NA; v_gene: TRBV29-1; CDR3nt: TGCAGCGTTGAAGGGGGGGCGGATGAAAAACTGTTTTTT; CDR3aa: CSVEGGADEKLFF
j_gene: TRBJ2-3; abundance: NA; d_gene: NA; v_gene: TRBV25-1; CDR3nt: TGTGCCAGCAGAGACCGTTACTCAGATACGCAGTATTTT; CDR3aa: CASRDRYSDTQYF
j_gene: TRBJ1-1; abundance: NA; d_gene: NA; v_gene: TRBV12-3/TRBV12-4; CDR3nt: TGTGCGATCGGGCGCAGGACTGAAGCTTTCTTT; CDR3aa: CAIGRRTEAFF
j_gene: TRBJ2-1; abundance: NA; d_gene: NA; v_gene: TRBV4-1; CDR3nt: TGCGCCAGCAGCCAAGATTTGATAGGTCAGGGGACTCATGAGCAGTTCTTC; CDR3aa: CASSQDLIGQGTHEQFF
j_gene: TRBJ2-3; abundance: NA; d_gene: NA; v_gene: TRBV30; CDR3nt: TGTGCCTGGAGTGTCGGAGTGAGCACAGATACGCAGTATTTT; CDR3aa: CAWSVGVSTDTQYF
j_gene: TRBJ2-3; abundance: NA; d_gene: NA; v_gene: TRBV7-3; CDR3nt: TGTGCCAGCAGGCGAGGCAGGGGCAGCACAGATACGCAGTATTTT; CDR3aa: CASRRGRGSTDTQYF
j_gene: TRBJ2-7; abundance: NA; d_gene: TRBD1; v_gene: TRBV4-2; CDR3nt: TGTGCCAGCAGCCCGTCCGAGACAGGGGTCAACGAGCAGTACTTC; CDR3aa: CASSPSETGVNEQYF
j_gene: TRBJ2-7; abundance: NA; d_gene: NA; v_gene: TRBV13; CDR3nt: TGTGCCAGCACCACGAGAGGGACACTCTCCTACGAGCAGTACTTC; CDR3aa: CASTTRGTLSYEQYF
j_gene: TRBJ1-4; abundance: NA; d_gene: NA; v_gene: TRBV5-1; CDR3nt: TGCGCCAGCAGCATCACAGGCCCGGGTGAAAAACTGTTTTTT; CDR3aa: CASSITGPGEKLFF
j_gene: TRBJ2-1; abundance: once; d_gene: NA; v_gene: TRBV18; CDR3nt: TGTGCCAGCTCACCAAATGGTCCAGGTTACAATGAGCAGTTCTTC; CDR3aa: CASSPNGPGYNEQFF
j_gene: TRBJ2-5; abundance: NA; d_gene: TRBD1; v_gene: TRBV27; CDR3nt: TGTGCCAGCAGTTTATTGGACAGGGTGGAGACCCAGTACTTC; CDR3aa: CASSLLDRVETQYF
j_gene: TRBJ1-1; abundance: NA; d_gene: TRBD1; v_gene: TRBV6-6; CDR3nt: TGTGCCAGCAGGTCACAGGGGTCCATCGCTGAAGCTTTCTTT; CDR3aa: CASRSQGSIAEAFF
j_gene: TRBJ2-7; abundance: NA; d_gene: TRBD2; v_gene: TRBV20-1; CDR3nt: TGCAGTGCTAGTAATAGCGGGGCTGGGGGCTACGAGCAGTACTTC; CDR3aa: CSASNSGAGGYEQYF
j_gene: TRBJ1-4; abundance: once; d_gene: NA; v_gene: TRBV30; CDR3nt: TGTGCCTGGAGTGTACACGGTTTTAATGAAAAACTGTTTTTT; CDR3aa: CAWSVHGFNEKLFF
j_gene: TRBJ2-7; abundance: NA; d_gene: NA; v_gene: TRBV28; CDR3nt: TGTGCCAGCAGTTTTGAGGGGGGTTTGTACTTC; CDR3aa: CASSFEGGLYF
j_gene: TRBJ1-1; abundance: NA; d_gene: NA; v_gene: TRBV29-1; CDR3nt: TGCAGCGTGGGGGGGGAGCTTGTCGCTGAAGCTTTCTTT; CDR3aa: CSVGGELVAEAFF
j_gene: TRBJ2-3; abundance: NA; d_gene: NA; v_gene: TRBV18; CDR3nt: TGTGCCAGCTCACCAAATGGGCTCGGGGCAACAGATACGCAGTATTTT; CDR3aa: CASSPNGLGATDTQYF
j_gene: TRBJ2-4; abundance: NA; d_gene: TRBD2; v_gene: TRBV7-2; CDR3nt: TGTGCCAGCAGAGTCGGGGGGGCCAAAAACATTCAGTACTTC; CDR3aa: CASRVGGAKNIQYF
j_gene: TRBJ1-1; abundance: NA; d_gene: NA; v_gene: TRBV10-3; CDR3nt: TGTGCCATAAAAACCATAGGGGAGAACACTGAAGCTTTCTTT; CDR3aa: CAIKTIGENTEAFF
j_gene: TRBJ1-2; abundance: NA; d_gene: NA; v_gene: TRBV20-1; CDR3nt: TGCAGTGCTGGAACCGAGGGTGGCTACACCTTC; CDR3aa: CSAGTEGGYTF
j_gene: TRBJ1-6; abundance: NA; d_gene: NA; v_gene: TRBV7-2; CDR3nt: TGTGCCAGCAGCTTGGAACCATATTCACCCCTCCACTTT; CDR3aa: CASSLEPYSPLHF
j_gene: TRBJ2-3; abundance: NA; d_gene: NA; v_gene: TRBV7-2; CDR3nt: TGTGCCAGCAGCTTTTTAGATACGCAGTATTTT; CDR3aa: CASSFLDTQYF
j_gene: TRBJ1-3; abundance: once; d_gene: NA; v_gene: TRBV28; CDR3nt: TGTGCCAGCAGTTTTCGGCGGCTCTCTGGAAACACCATATATTTT; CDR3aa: CASSFRRLSGNTIYF
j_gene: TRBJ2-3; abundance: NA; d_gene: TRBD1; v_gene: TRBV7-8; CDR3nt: TGTGCCAGCAGCCCATACCAGGGGGCGAGGGGAGATACGCAGTATTTT; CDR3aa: CASSPYQGARGDTQYF
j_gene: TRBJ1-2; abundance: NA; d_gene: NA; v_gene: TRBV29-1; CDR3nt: TGCAGCGTTGAAAGGGTCGTCTATGGCTACACCTTC; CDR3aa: CSVERVVYGYTF
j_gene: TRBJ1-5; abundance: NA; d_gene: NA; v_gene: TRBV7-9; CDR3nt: TGTGCCAGCAGCTTAGACTCGGGGCGCAATCAGCCCCAGCATTTT; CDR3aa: CASSLDSGRNQPQHF
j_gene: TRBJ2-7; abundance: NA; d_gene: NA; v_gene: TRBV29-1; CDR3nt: TGCAGCGTTGTCCCCAGCAGAGTGTCCTACGAGCAGTACTTC; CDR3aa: CSVVPSRVSYEQYF
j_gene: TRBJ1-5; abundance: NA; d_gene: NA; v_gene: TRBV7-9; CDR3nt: TGTGCCAGCAGCTCCGGACGGAACAATCAGCCCCAGCATTTT; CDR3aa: CASSSGRNNQPQHF
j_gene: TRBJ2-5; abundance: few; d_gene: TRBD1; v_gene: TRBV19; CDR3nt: TGTGCCAGTAGTATGGACAGGGGAGAGACCCAGTACTTC; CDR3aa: CASSMDRGETQYF
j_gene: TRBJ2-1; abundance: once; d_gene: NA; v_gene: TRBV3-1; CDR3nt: TGTGCCAGCAGCCAAGAAGGGCGTTCCTACAATGAGCAGTTCTTC; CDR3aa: CASSQEGRSYNEQFF
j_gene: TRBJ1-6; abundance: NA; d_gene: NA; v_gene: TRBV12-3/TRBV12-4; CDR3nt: TGTGCCAGCAGTTTGGGGCCGACCAATTCACCCCTCCACTTT; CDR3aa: CASSLGPTNSPLHF
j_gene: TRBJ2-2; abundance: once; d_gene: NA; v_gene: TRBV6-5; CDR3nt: TGTGCCAGCAGTACGGCCGGGGCCGGGGAGCTGTTTTTT; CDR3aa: CASSTAGAGELFF
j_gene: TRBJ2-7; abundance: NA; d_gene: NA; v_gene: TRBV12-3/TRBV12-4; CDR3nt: TGTGCCAGCAGTTTAGCCGACTACGAGCAGTACTTC; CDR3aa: CASSLADYEQYF
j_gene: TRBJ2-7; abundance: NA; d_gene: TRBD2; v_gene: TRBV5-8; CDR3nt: TGTGCCAGCACCACTTGGATGTCTAGCGGGGGCTACGAGCAGTACTTC; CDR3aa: CASTTWMSSGGYEQYF
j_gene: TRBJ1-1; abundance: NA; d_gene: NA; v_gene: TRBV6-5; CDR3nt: TGTGCCAGCAGTTACGGACTAACTGAAGCTTTCTTT; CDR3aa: CASSYGLTEAFF
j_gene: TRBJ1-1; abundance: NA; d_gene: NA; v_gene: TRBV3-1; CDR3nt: TGTGCCAGCAGCCAAGTCGAGGGCCCGGCTTTCTTT; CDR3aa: CASSQVEGPAFF
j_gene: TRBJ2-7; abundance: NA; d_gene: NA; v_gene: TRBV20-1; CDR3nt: TGCAGTGCTAGCGGGGCCTACGAGCAGTACTTC; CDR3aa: CSASGAYEQYF
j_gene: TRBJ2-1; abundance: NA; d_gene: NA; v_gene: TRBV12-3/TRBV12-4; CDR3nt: TGTGCCAGCAGTCAACCTCAGCGGGATGAGCAGTTCTTC; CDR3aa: CASSQPQRDEQFF
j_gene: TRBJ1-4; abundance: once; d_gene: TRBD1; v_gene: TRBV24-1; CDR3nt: TGTGCCACCGGGACAGGGGGTGAAAAACTGTTTTTT; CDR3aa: CATGTGGEKLFF
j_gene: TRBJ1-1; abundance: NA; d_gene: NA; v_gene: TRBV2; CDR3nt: TGTGCCAGCCTTGAGACAGAGAACACTGAAGCTTTCTTT; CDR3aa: CASLETENTEAFF
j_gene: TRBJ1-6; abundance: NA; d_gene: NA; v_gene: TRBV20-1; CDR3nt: TGCAGTCAGGAGTCACCCCTCCACTTT; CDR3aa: CSQESPLHF
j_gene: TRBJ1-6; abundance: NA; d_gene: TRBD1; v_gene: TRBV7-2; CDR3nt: TGTGCCAGCAGCTTCCAGGGGGCTAGGGATTCACCCCTCCACTTT; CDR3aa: CASSFQGARDSPLHF
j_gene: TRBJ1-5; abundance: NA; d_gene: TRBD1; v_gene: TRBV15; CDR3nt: TGTGCCGCAGAGGGGGCTCAGCCCCAGCATTTT; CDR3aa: CAAEGAQPQHF
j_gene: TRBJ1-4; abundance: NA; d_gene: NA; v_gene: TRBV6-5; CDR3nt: TGTGCCAGCACCTCCTCCCAGGCAACTAATGAAAAACTGTTTTTT; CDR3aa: CASTSSQATNEKLFF
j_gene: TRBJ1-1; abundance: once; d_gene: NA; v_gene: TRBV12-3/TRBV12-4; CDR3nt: TGTGCCAGCAGTTTATGGACGACTTCGAACACTGAAGCTTTCTTT; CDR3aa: CASSLWTTSNTEAFF
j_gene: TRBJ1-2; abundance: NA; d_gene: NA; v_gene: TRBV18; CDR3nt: TGTGCCAGCTCACCGGGCGTAGGGGCGGGATATGGCTACACCTTC; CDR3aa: CASSPGVGAGYGYTF
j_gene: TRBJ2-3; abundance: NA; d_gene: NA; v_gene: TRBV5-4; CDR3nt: TGTGCCAGCAGCGAGGGACATTCGTTGTACACAGATACGCAGTATTTT; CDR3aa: CASSEGHSLYTDTQYF
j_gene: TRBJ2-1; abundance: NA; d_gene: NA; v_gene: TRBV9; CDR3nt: TGTGCCAGCAGCATTCGTGACGGAGTAAATGAGCAGTTCTTC; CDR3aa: CASSIRDGVNEQFF
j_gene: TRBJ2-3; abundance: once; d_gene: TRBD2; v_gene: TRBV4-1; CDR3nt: TGCGCCAGCAGCCAAGATTCGAGCGGGGTGAAGCAGTATTTT; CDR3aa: CASSQDSSGVKQYF
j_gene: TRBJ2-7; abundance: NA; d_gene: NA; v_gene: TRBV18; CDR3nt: TGTGCCAGCTCACCCTCGGGCGGGGACGAGCAGTACTTC; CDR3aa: CASSPSGGDEQYF
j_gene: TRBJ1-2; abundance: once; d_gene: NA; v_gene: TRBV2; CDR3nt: TGTGCCAGCAGTGCCCTCGGGGGAGCGGATGGCTACACCTTC; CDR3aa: CASSALGGADGYTF
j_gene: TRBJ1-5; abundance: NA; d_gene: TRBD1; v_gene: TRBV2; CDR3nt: TGTGCCAGCACCGCGACAGGGATCGGTCAGCCCCAGCATTTT; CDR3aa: CASTATGIGQPQHF
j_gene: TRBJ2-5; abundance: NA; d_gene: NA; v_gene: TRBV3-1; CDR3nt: TGTGCCAGCAGCCAAAGTCAAGAGACCCAGTACTTC; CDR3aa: CASSQSQETQYF
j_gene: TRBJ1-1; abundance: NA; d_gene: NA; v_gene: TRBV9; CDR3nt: TGTGCCAGCAGCCCCAATCTCCAGATCCTCTCTGAAGCTTTCTTT; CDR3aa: CASSPNLQILSEAFF
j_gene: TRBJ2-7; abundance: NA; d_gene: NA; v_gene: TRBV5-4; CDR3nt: TGTGCCAGCAGCTCCACCCGGGGCAGGGGCTACGAGCAGTACTTC; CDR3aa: CASSSTRGRGYEQYF
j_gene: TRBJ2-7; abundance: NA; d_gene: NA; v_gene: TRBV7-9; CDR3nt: TGTGCCAGCAGCCCCAAAAAGACGGGTAGCTCCTACGAGCAGTACTTC; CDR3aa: CASSPKKTGSSYEQYF
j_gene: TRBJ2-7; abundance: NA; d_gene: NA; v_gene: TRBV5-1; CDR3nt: TGCGCCAGCAGCTTGGTTACAGGGTTAGAGCAGTACTTC; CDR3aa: CASSLVTGLEQYF